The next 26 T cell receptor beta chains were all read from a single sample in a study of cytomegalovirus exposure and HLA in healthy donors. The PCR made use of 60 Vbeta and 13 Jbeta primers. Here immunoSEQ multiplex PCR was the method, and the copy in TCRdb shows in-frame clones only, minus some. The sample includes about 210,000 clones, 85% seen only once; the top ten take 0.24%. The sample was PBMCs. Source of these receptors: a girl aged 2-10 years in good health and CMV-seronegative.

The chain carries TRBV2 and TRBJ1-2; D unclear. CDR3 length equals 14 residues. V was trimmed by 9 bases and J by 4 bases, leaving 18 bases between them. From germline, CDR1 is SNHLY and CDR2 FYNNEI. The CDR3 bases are TGTGCCAGTAGACCAGGAACGGTCGTCTATGGCTACACCTTC. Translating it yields CASRPGTVVYGYTF. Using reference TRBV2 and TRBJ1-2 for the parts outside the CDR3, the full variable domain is EPEVTQTPSHQVTQMGQEVILRCVPISNHLYFYWYRQILGQKVEFLVSFYNNEISEKSEIFDDQFSVERPDGSNFTLKIRSTKLEDSAMYFCASRPGTVVYGYTFGSGTRLTVV.

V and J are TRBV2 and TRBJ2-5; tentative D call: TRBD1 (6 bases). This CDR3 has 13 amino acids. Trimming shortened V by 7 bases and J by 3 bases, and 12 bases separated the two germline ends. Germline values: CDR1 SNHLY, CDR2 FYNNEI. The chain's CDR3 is CASTLRTEETQYF. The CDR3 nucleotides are TGTGCCAGCACCCTTAGGACAGAAGAGACCCAGTACTTC.

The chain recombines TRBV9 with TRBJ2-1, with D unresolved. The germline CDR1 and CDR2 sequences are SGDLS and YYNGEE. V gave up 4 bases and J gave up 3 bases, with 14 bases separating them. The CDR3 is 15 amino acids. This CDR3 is CASSRAPRVYNEQFF. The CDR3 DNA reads TGTGCCAGCAGCCGAGCCCCTCGGGTCTACAATGAGCAGTTCTTC.

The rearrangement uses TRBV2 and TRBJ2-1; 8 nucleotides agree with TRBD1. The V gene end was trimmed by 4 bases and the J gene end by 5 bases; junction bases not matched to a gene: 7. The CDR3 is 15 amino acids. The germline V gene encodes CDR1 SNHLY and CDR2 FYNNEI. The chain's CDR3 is CASSGGQGAHNEQFF. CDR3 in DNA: TGTGCCAGCAGTGGTGGGCAGGGGGCGCACAATGAGCAGTTCTTC.

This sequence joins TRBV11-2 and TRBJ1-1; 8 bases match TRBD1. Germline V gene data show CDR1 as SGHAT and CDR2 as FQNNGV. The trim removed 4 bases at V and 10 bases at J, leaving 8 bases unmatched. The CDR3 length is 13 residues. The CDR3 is CASSSTGARGAFF. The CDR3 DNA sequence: TGTGCCAGCAGCTCGACAGGGGCAAGAGGAGCTTTCTTT.

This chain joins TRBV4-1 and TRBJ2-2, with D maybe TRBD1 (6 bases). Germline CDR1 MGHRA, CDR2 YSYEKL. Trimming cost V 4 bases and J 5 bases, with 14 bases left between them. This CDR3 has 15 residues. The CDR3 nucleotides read TGCGCCAGCAGCCGAGGACAGCGAACGACCGGGGAGCTGTTTTTT. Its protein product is CASSRGQRTTGELFF.

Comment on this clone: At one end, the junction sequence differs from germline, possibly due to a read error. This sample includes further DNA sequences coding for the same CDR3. CDR3 coding DNA: TGTGCCAGTAGCATAGTGGGACAATTGAACTACGAGCAGTACTTC. It codes for CASSIVGQLNYEQYF. The chain uses TRBV19 and TRBJ2-7; maybe TRBD1 (6 bases). There are 15 residues in the CDR3. Germline CDR1 and CDR2: LNHDA and SQIVND (reference sequence).

The CDR3 loop is CASSETGSGELFF. CDR3 in DNA: TGTGCCAGCAGCGAAACAGGGTCCGGGGAGCTGTTTTTT. The chain joins TRBV2 to TRBJ2-2, with D tentatively TRBD1 (6 bases). The CDR3 covers 13 residues. Germline values: CDR1 SNHLY, CDR2 FYNNEI. V lost 6 bases, J lost 6 bases, and 11 bases lay in between.

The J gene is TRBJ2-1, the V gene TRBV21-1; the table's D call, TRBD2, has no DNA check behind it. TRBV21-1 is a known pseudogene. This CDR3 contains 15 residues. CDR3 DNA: TGTGCCAGCAGCAAAGGGGCGGGAGGGCTAAATGAGCAGTTCTTC. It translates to CASSKGAGGLNEQFF.

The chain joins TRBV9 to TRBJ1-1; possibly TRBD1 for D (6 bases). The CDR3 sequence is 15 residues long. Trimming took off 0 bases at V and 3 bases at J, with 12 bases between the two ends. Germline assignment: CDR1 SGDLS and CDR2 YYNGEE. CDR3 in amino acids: CASSVGRGADTEAFF. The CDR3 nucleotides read TGTGCCAGCAGCGTAGGACGGGGGGCTGACACTGAAGCTTTCTTT.

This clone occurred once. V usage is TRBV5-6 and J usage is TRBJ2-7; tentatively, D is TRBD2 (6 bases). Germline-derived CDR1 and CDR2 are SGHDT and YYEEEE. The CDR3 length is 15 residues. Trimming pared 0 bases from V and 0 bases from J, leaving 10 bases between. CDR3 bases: TGTGCCAGCAGCTTGGCGGGAGCTCCCTCCTACGAGCAGTACTTC. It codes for CASSLAGAPSYEQYF.

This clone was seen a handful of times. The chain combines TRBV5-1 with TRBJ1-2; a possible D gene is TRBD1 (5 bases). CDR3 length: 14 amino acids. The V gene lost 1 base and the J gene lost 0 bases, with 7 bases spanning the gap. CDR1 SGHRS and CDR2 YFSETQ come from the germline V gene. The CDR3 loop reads CASSLTGANYGYTF. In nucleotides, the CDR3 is TGCGCCAGCAGCTTGACAGGAGCTAACTATGGCTACACCTTC.

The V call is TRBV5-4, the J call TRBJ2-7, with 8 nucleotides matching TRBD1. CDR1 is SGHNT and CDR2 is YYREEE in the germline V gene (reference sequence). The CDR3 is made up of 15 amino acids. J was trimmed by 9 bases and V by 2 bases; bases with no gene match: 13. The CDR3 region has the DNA TGTGCCAGCAGCTTTCAGGGGACAGGAGTATGTATGCAGTACTTC. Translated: CASSFQGTGVCMQYF. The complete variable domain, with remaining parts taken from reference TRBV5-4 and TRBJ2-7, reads ETGVTQSPTHLIKTRGQQVTLRCSSQSGHNTVSWYQQALGQGPQFIFQYYREEENGRGNFPPRFSGLQFPNYSSELNVNALELDDSALYLCASSFQGTGVCMQYFGPGTRLTVT.

CDR3 residues: CASSSLLAGSSYEQYF. For the CDR3, the DNA is TGCGCCAGCAGCTCGCTACTAGCGGGGAGCTCCTACGAGCAGTACTTC. V is TRBV5-1 and J is TRBJ2-7; 10 bases line up with TRBD2. Trimming removed 3 bases from V and 0 bases from J; junction bases left unmatched: 6. The CDR3 covers 16 residues. Germline V lookup: CDR1 SGHRS, CDR2 YFSETQ.

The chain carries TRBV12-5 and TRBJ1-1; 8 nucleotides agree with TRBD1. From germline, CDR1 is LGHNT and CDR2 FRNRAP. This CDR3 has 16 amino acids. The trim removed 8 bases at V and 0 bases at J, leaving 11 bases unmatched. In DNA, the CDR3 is TGTGCTAGTCTAAGGACAGGGAGTGTAATGAACACTGAAGCTTTCTTT. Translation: CASLRTGSVMNTEAFF.

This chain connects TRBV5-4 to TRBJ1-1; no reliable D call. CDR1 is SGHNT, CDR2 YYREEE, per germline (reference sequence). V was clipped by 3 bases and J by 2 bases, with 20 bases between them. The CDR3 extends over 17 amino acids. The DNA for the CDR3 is TGTGCCAGCAGCTCCAAAAGGGTGGAGGCTCTAAACACTGAAGCTTTCTTT. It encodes CASSSKRVEALNTEAFF. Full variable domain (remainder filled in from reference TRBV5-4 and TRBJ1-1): ETGVTQSPTHLIKTRGQQVTLRCSSQSGHNTVSWYQQALGQGPQFIFQYYREEENGRGNFPPRFSGLQFPNYSSELNVNALELDDSALYLCASSSKRVEALNTEAFFGQGTRLTVV.

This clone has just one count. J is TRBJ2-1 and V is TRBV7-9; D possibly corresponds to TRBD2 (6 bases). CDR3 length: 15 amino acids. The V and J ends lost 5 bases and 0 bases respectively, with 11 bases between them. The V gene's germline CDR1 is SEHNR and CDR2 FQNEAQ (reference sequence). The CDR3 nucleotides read TGTGCCAGCAGCCCTCGGGGGAGCTCCTACAATGAGCAGTTCTTC. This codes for CASSPRGSSYNEQFF.

CDR3 region: CASSLAGTGIYEQYF. As DNA, the CDR3 is TGTGCCAGCAGCTTGGCCGGAACCGGGATCTACGAGCAGTACTTC. The chain joins TRBV5-4 to TRBJ2-7; perhaps TRBD2 as D (5 bases). V dropped 0 bases and J dropped 3 bases, with 13 bases sitting between them. CDR3 length: 15 residues. Germline V gives CDR1 SGHNT, CDR2 YYREEE (reference sequence).

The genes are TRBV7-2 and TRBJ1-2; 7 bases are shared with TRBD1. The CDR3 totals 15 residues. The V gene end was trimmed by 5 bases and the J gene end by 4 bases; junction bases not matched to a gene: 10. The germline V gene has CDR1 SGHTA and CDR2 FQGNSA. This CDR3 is CASSAETGLFYGYTF. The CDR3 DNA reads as TGTGCCAGCAGCGCCGAGACAGGGCTCTTCTATGGCTACACCTTC. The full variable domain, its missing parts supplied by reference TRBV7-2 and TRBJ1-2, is GAGVSQSPSNKVTEKGKDVELRCDPISGHTALYWYRQSLGQGLEFLIYFQGNSAPDKSGLPSDRFSAERTGGSVSTLTIQRTQQEDSAVYLCASSAETGLFYGYTFGSGTRLTVV.

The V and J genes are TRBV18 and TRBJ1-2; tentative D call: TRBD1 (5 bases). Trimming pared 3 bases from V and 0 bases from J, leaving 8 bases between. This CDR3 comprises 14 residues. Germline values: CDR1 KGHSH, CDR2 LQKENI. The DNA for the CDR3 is TGTGCCAGCTCACCCACGACAGCTAACTATGGCTACACCTTC. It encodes CASSPTTANYGYTF.

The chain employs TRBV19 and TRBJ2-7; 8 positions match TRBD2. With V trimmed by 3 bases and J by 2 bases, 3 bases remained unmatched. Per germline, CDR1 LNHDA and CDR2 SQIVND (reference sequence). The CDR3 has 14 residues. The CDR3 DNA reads TGTGCCAGTAGTATCGCGGGGGGCCCCTACGAGCAGTACTTC. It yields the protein CASSIAGGPYEQYF.

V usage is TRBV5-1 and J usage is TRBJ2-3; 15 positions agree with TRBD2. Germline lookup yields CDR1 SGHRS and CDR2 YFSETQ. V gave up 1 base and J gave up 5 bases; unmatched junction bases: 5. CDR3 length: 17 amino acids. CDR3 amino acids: CASSLTGLAGGIDTQYF. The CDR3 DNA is TGCGCCAGCAGCTTGACGGGACTAGCGGGAGGAATAGATACGCAGTATTTT.

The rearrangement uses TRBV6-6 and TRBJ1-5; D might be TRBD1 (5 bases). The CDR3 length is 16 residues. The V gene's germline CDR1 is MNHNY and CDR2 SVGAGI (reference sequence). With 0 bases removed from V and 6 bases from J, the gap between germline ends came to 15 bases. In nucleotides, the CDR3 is TGTGCCAGCAGTTACTCGTCCAGGGAAAAAGGTCAGCCCCAGCATTTT. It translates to CASSYSSREKGQPQHF.

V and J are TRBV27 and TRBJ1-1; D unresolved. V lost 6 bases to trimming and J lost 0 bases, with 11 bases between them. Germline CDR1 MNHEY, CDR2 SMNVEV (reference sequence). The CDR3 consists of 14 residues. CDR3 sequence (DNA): TGTGCCAGCAGCAGCAGGCGATTGAACACTGAAGCTTTCTTT. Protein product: CASSSRRLNTEAFF.

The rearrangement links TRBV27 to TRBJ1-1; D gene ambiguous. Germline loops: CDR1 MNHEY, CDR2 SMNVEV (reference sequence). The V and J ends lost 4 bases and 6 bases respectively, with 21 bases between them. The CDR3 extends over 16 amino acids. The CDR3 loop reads CASSSSPGEICPEAFF. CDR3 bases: TGTGCCAGCAGTTCATCCCCCGGGGAGATTTGCCCTGAAGCTTTCTTT.

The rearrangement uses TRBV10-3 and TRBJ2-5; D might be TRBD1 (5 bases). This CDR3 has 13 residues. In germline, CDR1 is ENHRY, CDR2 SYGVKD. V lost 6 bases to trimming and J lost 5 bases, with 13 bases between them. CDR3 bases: TGTGCCATCAGCGCAGGGTTAGGTGAGACCCAGTACTTC. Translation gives CAISAGLGETQYF.